The clone carrying this TCR beta chain was found once. The antigen is undetermined. These data are taken from a study of T cells in narcolepsy. The method was immunoSEQ multiplex PCR; TCRdb's version includes in-frame clones alone and lacks a portion of them. Here the sample spans about 17,000 clones, approximately 77% being singletons. Study outcomes and limitations: Autoreactive HCRT-specific and TRIB2-specific clonotypes were marked in same-patient CSF-versus-blood CD4+ comparisons.

The source of this sequence is a human donor with narcolepsy. The specimen was CD45RA- memory CD8+ T cells from PBMCs.

DNA for the CDR3: TGTGCCAGCAGCTTAATCCGGGACAGCCAAGAGACCCAGTACTTC. It specifies CASSLIRDSQETQYF. The V gene is TRBV7-9, the J gene TRBJ2-5; TRBD1 agrees at 7 bases. Germline lookup yields CDR1 SEHNR and CDR2 FQNEAQ (reference sequence). With 2 bases clipped from V and 1 base from J, the junction kept 4 bases outside the gene matches. This CDR3 is built from 15 residues.